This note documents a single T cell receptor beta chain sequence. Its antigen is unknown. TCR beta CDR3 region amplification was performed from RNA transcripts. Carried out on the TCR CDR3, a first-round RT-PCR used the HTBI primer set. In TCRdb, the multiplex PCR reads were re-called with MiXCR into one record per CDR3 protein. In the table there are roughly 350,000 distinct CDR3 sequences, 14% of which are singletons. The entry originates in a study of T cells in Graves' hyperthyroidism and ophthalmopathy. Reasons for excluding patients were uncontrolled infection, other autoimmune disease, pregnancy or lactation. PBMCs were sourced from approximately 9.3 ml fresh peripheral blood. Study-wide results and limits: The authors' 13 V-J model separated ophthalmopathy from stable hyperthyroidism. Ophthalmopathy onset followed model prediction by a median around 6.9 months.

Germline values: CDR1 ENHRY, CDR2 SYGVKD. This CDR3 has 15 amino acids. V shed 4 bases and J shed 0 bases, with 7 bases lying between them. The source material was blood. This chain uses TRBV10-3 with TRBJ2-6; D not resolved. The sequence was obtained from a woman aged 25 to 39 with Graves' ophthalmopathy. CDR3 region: CAISGPVSGANVLTF. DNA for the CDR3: TGTGCCATCAGTGGACCGGTCTCTGGGGCCAACGTCCTGACTTTC.